Described below is a single TCR beta chain sequence and its context. Methods used by the authors: Estimation of nucleated cell counts relied on the amplification of reference gene primers. The method was immunoSEQ multiplex PCR; TCRdb's version includes in-frame clones alone and lacks a portion of them. That table is the source of V, J and clone size, and D and trimming were worked out from the DNA. The table lists 50,000 to 55,000 clones, about 87% of them singletons. Per the germline V gene, CDR1 is SEHNR and CDR2 is FQNEAQ (reference sequence). The CDR3 is 15 amino acids. V gave up 0 bases and J gave up 0 bases, with 8 bases separating them. These data belong to a study of blood T cell repertoires in COVID-19. Across the whole study: Spain, Italy and the United States supplied samples that represented acute and convalescent COVID-19. PBMCs, B-cell-depleted T cells, or T cells were the source of the cDNA or gDNA that made up the material.

The rearrangement links TRBV7-9 to TRBJ1-1; tentative D call: TRBD1 (6 bases). The sequencing sample was made of peripheral blood. This receptor was obtained from a man aged 45 to 65 with acute or convalescent COVID-19. CDR3 loop: CASSLATGMNTEAFF. The CDR3 DNA reads TGTGCCAGCAGCTTAGCTACAGGGATGAACACTGAAGCTTTCTTT.